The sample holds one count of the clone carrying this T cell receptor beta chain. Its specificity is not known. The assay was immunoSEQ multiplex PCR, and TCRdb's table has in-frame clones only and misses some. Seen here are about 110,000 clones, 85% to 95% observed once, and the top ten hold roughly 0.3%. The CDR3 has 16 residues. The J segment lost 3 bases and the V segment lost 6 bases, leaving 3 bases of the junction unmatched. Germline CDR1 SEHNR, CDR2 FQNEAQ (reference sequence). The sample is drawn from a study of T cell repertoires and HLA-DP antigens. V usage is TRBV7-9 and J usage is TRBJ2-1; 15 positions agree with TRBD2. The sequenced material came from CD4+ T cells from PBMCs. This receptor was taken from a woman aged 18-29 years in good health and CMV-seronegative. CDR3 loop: CASRRTSGRVYNEQFF. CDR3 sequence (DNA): TGTGCCAGCAGGCGGACTAGCGGGAGGGTCTACAATGAGCAGTTCTTC.